These T cell receptor beta chains were read from a single sample in a study of T cell responses to AZD1222 COVID-19 vaccine. TCRdb's table, derived via immunoSEQ multiplex PCR, lists solely in-frame clones and lacks some. The sample lists about 170,000 clones; 87% were seen once. The sample here was peripheral blood, taken on day 0 of AZD1222 vaccination. The receptor source for this set is an adult in good health. The CDR3 runs from the conserved cysteine through the conserved F or W. Fields, in order: V gene, J gene, clone size, D gene, CDR3 DNA, CDR3 protein. A D gene is named only where the DNA matches it firmly. Only some rows state a clone size, as once, few, many or a class for expanded clones.

TRBV4-1,TRBJ1-2,-,-,TGCGCCAGCAGCCAAGCGAATACAGGCCTTAACTATGGCTACACCTTC,CASSQANTGLNYGYTF
TRBV7-9,TRBJ1-2,-,TRBD1,TGTGCCAGCAGCCAAACTACAGGGGAAGGCTATGGCTACACCTTC,CASSQTTGEGYGYTF
TRBV7-3,TRBJ1-2,-,TRBD1,TGTGCCAGCAGCTTAACGGCCGGGACAGGCTATGGCTACACCTTC,CASSLTAGTGYGYTF
TRBV7-2,TRBJ1-2,-,-,TGTGCCAGCAGCTCAGGAGGGGCAGGGCCGATAGCTAACTATGGCTACACCTTC,CASSSGGAGPIANYGYTF
TRBV5-1,TRBJ2-3,-,-,TGCGCCAGCCGTACCGGGCCCCGCACAGATACGCAGTATTTT,CASRTGPRTDTQYF
TRBV30,TRBJ1-2,few,-,TGTGCCTGGAGACGTGGGGTGACCACTAACTATGGCTACACCTTC,CAWRRGVTTNYGYTF
TRBV12-3/TRBV12-4,TRBJ2-1,once,-,TGTGCCAGCAGTTTTCTGAATGAGCAGTTCTTC,CASSFLNEQFF
TRBV7-9,TRBJ1-4,-,-,TGTGCCAGCAGCCGCCTTTATGAAAAACTGTTTTTT,CASSRLYEKLFF
TRBV2,TRBJ1-2,-,-,TGTGCCAGCTTACGGGACATATCGGACTATGGCTACACCTTC,CASLRDISDYGYTF
TRBV19,TRBJ1-1,-,-,TGTGCCAGTAGTATGGGACCTGGGGCGAACACTGAAGCTTTCTTT,CASSMGPGANTEAFF
TRBV7-3,TRBJ1-5,-,-,TGTGCCTCTTCGGGGCAGTACAATCAGCCCCAGCATTTT,CASSGQYNQPQHF
TRBV3-1/TRBV3-2,TRBJ2-7,medium-sized,TRBD2,TGTGCCAGCAGCCTTAGAGCGGGAGAAGCCTACGAGCAGTACTTC,CASSLRAGEAYEQYF
TRBV5-1,TRBJ2-7,few,-,TGCGCCAGCACCCCCATAGCCGGTCCCCCCTTCTACGAGCAGTACTTC,CASTPIAGPPFYEQYF
TRBV11-2,TRBJ2-7,-,TRBD1,TGTGCCAGCAGCCCTCCGGGACAGGGTTTCTACGAGCAGTACTTC,CASSPPGQGFYEQYF
TRBV2,TRBJ2-3,-,-,TGTGCCAGCAGTGAAGTCGGGTCGGGAGGCACAGATACGCAGTATTTT,CASSEVGSGGTDTQYF
TRBV18,TRBJ1-1,-,TRBD1,TGTGCCAGCTCACCACGACAGGGGAACCCCATGAACACTGAAGCTTTCTTT,CASSPRQGNPMNTEAFF
TRBV5-6,TRBJ1-4,-,-,TGTGCCAGCAGCTTGGATGGTTTCAGGGTTGGTGAAAAACTGTTTTTT,CASSLDGFRVGEKLFF
TRBV15,TRBJ1-1,once,-,TGTGCCACCAGCAGAACAGGGAAAGGAGCTTTCTTT,CATSRTGKGAFF